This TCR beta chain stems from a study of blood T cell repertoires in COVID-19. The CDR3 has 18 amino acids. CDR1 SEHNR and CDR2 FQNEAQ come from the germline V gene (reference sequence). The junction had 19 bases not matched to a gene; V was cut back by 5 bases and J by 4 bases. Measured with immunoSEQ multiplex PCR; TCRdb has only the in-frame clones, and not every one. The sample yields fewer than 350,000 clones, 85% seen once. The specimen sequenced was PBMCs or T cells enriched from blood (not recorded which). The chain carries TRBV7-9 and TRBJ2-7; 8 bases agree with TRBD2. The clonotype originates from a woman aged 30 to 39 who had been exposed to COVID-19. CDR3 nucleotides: TGTGCCAGCAGCCCCCCACGGACTAGTCGGGAGGGTGGGTACGAGCAGTACTTC. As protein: CASSPPRTSREGGYEQYF. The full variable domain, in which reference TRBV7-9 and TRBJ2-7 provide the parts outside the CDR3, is DTGVSQNPRHKITKRGQNVTFRCDPISEHNRLYWYRQTLGQGPEFLTYFQNEAQLEKSRLLSDRFSAERPKGSFSTLEIQRTEQGDSAMYLCASSPPRTSREGGYEQYFGPGTRLTVT.